These 6 T cell receptor beta chains were all obtained from the same sample, sequenced in a study of blood T cells in healthy people across ages. For the second PCR, which ran for roughly 6 to 11 cycles, a sample-barcoded 5' primer and a J-beta primer mix were used. TCRdb ran MiXCR on the 5' RACE reads and lists one entry per CDR3 protein. The sample gives about 1.7 million distinct CDR3 sequences, roughly 27% of which show up once; less than 9.5% is in the top ten. Sequencing was done on a sample of blood. All receptors come from a woman in her 30s in good health.

As regards this clonotype: Its ends do not fully match the called genes, so a read error is possible. V is TRBV28 and J is TRBJ1-2; TRBD1 might be the D (6 bases). CDR3 length: 14 amino acids. CDR1 MDHEN and CDR2 SYDVKM come from the germline V gene. Written as DNA, the CDR3 is TGTGGCAGCAGTTTCGGGGACACTCTCTATGGCTACACCTTC. Encoded protein: CGSSFGDTLYGYTF.

V gene TRBV2 combines with J gene TRBJ2-1; 12 bases are a match to TRBD2. CDR1 and CDR2 (germline): SNHLY, FYNNEI. Losses at the gene ends were 5 bases for V and 6 bases for J; bases not matched to a gene: 5. The CDR3 length is 15 residues. CDR3 DNA sequence: TGTGCCAGCAGTCCGACTAGCGGGAGATCCAATGAGCAGTTCTTC. Its translation is CASSPTSGRSNEQFF.

Details on this clonotype: A much larger clonotype is one base distant, so this may be a read error. J is TRBJ1-5 and V is TRBV27; possibly TRBD1 for D (6 bases). CDR1 MNHEY and CDR2 SMNVEV come from the germline V gene (reference sequence). Trimming removed 10 bases at V and 0 bases at J, with 13 bases between. The CDR3 runs 14 residues. This CDR3 is CATRDKHSNQPQHF. CDR3 DNA: TGTGCCACTCGGGACAAGCATAGCAATCAGCCCCAGCATTTT.

The chain recombines TRBV20-1 with TRBJ2-1; D perhaps matches TRBD1 (5 bases). The CDR3 loop spans 17 amino acids. Germline V CDR1 and CDR2: DFQATT, SNEGSKA (reference sequence). With 0 bases removed from V and 13 bases from J, the gap between germline ends came to 28 bases. The CDR3 sequence: CSARDFAAVPPQGTQFF. The CDR3 DNA follows: TGCAGTGCTAGAGATTTCGCGGCGGTGCCCCCCCAGGGAACCCAGTTCTTC.

Many counts were recorded for this clonotype. This chain links TRBV6-1 with TRBJ2-4; D unclear. Looked up from germline, CDR1 is MNHNS and CDR2 is SASEGT. Between the trimmed V and J ends, which lost 3 bases and 14 bases, there was a span of 11 bases. The CDR3 covers 11 residues. As DNA, the CDR3 is TGTGCCAGCAGTGATTCAGGAGAGGAGTACTTC. Protein sequence: CASSDSGEEYF.

This clonotype was detected a few times. The DNA of the CDR3 is TGTGCCAGCAGTCGCGGCAACAGGGTCGGCTCACCCCTCCACTTT. This translates into CASSRGNRVGSPLHF. The chain links TRBV27 to TRBJ1-6; tentatively, D is TRBD1 (6 bases). Germline CDR1 MNHEY, CDR2 SMNVEV (reference sequence). The CDR3 has 15 amino acids. Trimming shortened V by 5 bases and J by 10 bases, and 18 bases separated the two germline ends.